This T cell receptor (beta chain) was observed in a study of cytomegalovirus exposure and HLA in healthy donors. Overall study results and limits: Exclusion as indistinguishable affected some V segments, including TRBV6-2 and TRBV6-3. Rarity held for most TCR sequences, but there were some public TCRs that occurred in many donors. DRB1 showed the most TCR associations and HLA-C the fewest in a later analysis, as rates varied by HLA locus. Reports state that TCR beta sequences accurately predicted most subjects' HLA-A and HLA-B alleles.

Regarding this clone: Its specificity is not known.

The PCR used 60 Vbeta and 13 Jbeta primers. Clones were sequenced by immunoSEQ multiplex PCR, and TCRdb holds only the in-frame ones, with some missing. The table lists about 200,000 clones, around 73% of them singletons, with approximately 3.9% in the top ten. The CDR3 loop spans 13 amino acids. Germline CDR1 is WSHSY and CDR2 is SAAADI. Sequencing was carried out using PBMCs. The source is a male donor in good health and CMV-seronegative. The chain couples TRBV10-2 to TRBJ2-5; D is possibly TRBD2 (5 bases). TRBJ2-7 matches the DNA end more closely, so the J call is doubtful. The CDR3: CASSESEVYEQYF. For the CDR3, the DNA is TGCGCCAGCAGTGAGTCGGAGGTCTACGAGCAGTACTTC.